This passage covers 28 T cell receptor beta chains from one sample sequenced in a study of T cell responses to AZD1222 COVID-19 vaccine (TCRdb year 2021). What the time point label conveys for this sample: about 28 days (+/-7) after the second vaccine dose. Receptor amplification or capture employed the immunoSEQ multiplex PCR assay. Not all clones reach the TCRdb copy of this immuneACCESS table, which keeps in-frame sequences only. Checked studies attribute under half of the gap to unresolved V genes and leave the rest unexplained. The sample has under 170,000 clones on record, over 75% of them singletons. Under 4% of the sample goes to the ten largest clones. Sequencing was performed on peripheral blood, taken 28 days after the second AZD1222 dose. The receptors originated from an adult who received the AZD1222 COVID-19 vaccine.

This chain uses TRBV6-1 with TRBJ2-3; 10 bases agree with TRBD1. Germline lookup yields CDR1 MNHNS and CDR2 SASEGT. The CDR3 spans 16 residues. Trimming took 4 bases from V and 5 from J; bases not matched to a gene: 9. The CDR3 protein is CASSVLGDRGKDTQYF. CDR3 nucleotides: TGTGCCAGCAGTGTCTTGGGGGACAGGGGAAAAGATACGCAGTATTTT.

The V call is TRBV6-5, the J call TRBJ1-2, with D tentatively TRBD1 (5 bases). The CDR3 runs to 14 residues. V gave up 5 bases and J gave up 1 base, with 11 bases separating them. Per germline, CDR1 MNHEY and CDR2 SVGAGI. CDR3 loop: CASSRRQSNYGYTF. The CDR3 coding sequence is TGTGCCAGCAGTCGTAGACAGAGTAACTATGGCTACACCTTC.

V and J are TRBV27 and TRBJ1-2; D perhaps matches TRBD1 (5 bases). The V gene's germline CDR1 is MNHEY and CDR2 SMNVEV (reference sequence). The CDR3 is 14 amino acids. Between the trimmed V and J ends, which lost 0 bases and 4 bases, there was a span of 9 bases. CDR3 bases: TGTGCCAGCAGTTTATCCAGGGCCCCCTATGGCTACACCTTC. It yields the protein CASSLSRAPYGYTF.

The rearrangement uses TRBV5-1 and TRBJ1-4; D is possibly TRBD1 (6 bases). CDR1 and CDR2 (germline): SGHRS, YFSETQ. V dropped 0 bases and J dropped 7 bases, with 10 bases sitting between them. The CDR3 is 14 amino acids. The CDR3 DNA follows: TGCGCCAGCAGCTTGGCCAGGGGAGGTGAAAAACTGTTTTTT. Its translation: CASSLARGGEKLFF.

The J gene is TRBJ1-4, the V gene TRBV6-5; 7 nucleotides align to TRBD1. Germline trimming cut 7 bases from V and 7 bases from J; bases unmatched to any gene: 12. The CDR3 totals 15 residues. CDR1 and CDR2 (germline): MNHEY, SVGAGI. The CDR3 nucleotides read TGTGCCAGCACCTCTCGGGACAGCCGGGGTGAAAAACTGTTTTTT. Translation gives CASTSRDSRGEKLFF.

The chain has TRBV6-5 and TRBJ1-5; a possible D gene is TRBD1 (5 bases). From germline, CDR1 is MNHEY and CDR2 SVGAGI. The CDR3 is 14 residues long. The V end was cut by 2 bases, the J end by 7 bases, with 12 bases between. The CDR3 coding sequence is TGTGCCAGCAGTTACGGCAGGGCGAGCCAGCCCCAGCATTTT. This sequence encodes CASSYGRASQPQHF.

The chain joins TRBV2 to TRBJ2-1, with a tentative D call TRBD2 (6 bases). V lost 1 base to trimming and J lost 5 bases, with 12 bases between them. This CDR3 has 15 amino acids. The V gene's germline CDR1 is SNHLY and CDR2 FYNNEI. CDR3 coding DNA: TGTGCCAGCAGTGAAGGCGGACTACAAAACAATGAGCAGTTCTTC. This encodes CASSEGGLQNNEQFF. The full variable domain, with the rest looked up from reference TRBV2 and TRBJ2-1, is EPEVTQTPSHQVTQMGQEVILRCVPISNHLYFYWYRQILGQKVEFLVSFYNNEISEKSEIFDDQFSVERPDGSNFTLKIRSTKLEDSAMYFCASSEGGLQNNEQFFGPGTRLTVL.

The chain carries TRBV4-2 and TRBJ2-3, with TRBD2 identical over 11 bases. With V trimmed by 4 bases and J by 2 bases, 8 bases remained unmatched. Germline V gives CDR1 LGHNA, CDR2 YNFKEQ. CDR3 length equals 17 residues. The CDR3 DNA is TGTGCCAGCAGCCTGGGACTAGCGGAGGAGTTCACAGATACGCAGTATTTT. Its protein is CASSLGLAEEFTDTQYF.

V and J are TRBV15 and TRBJ2-7; D possibly uses TRBD1 or TRBD2 (6 bases each). Germline V CDR1 and CDR2: LNHNV, YYDKDF (reference sequence). This CDR3 has 16 residues. V lost 0 bases to trimming and J lost 3 bases, with 15 bases between them. CDR3: CATSRELGGLNYEQYF. In DNA form, the CDR3 reads TGTGCCACCAGCAGAGAGTTGGGGGGCCTTAACTACGAGCAGTACTTC.

The chain uses TRBV7-9 and TRBJ2-5; unclear D gene. CDR1 and CDR2 from the germline V gene are SEHNR and FQNEAQ (reference sequence). The CDR3 is made up of 11 amino acids. Trimming pared 4 bases from V and 11 bases from J, leaving 11 bases between. The CDR3 sequence: CASSSISDQYF. In DNA, the CDR3 is TGTGCCAGCAGCTCCATCTCGGATCAGTACTTC.

The CDR3 spells CASSSPSSGRRNEQFF. The CDR3 DNA is TGTGCCAGTAGTTCCCCGTCTAGCGGGAGAAGGAATGAGCAGTTCTTC. The chain combines TRBV19 with TRBJ2-1; 10 bases line up with TRBD2. The CDR3 is 16 residues long. V was clipped by 5 bases and J by 7 bases; unmatched bases: 11. The germline CDR1 and CDR2 sequences are LNHDA and SQIVND (reference sequence).

The chain is built from TRBV2 and TRBJ2-7, with 11 bases matching TRBD2. This CDR3 contains 17 residues. The J segment lost 0 bases and the V segment lost 5 bases, leaving 9 bases of the junction unmatched. Germline V gives CDR1 SNHLY, CDR2 FYNNEI. The CDR3 region has the DNA TGTGCCAGCAGTCCTATTTCAGGACTAGCGGGCTCCTACGAGCAGTACTTC. Protein: CASSPISGLAGSYEQYF.

Regarding this clone: Additional DNA sequences in this sample encode the identical CDR3. The chain has TRBV18 and TRBJ2-7; 7 nucleotides agree with TRBD1. Germline V gene lookup returns CDR1 KGHSH and CDR2 LQKENI. With 2 bases clipped from V and 4 bases from J, the junction kept 2 bases outside the gene matches. CDR3 size: 13 residues. The CDR3 nucleotides read TGTGCCAGCTCACCAGGGACAGCTTACGAGCAGTACTTC. Residues: CASSPGTAYEQYF.

This clone was detected a few times. Other DNA variants within this sample encode the same CDR3. This chain joins TRBV5-1 and TRBJ1-6; a possible D gene is TRBD1 (5 bases). Deletions cut 0 bases from V and 5 bases from J, with 6 bases between. This CDR3 is 14 amino acids long. CDR1 and CDR2 from the germline V gene are SGHRS and YFSETQ. The CDR3 coding sequence is TGCGCCAGCAGCTTGGGACAGAATAATTCACCCCTCCACTTT. Its translation: CASSLGQNNSPLHF.

This CDR3 reads CASSSQSTQPQHF. CDR3 sequence (DNA): TGTGCCAGCAGCTCCCAATCTACTCAGCCCCAGCATTTT. This chain links TRBV7-8 with TRBJ1-5; D gene ambiguous. Trimming took off 4 bases at V and 6 bases at J, with 10 bases between the two ends. Germline V gene data show CDR1 as SGHVS and CDR2 as FQNEAQ. This CDR3 has 13 residues.

This clone was picked up a small number of times. The chain combines TRBV9 with TRBJ1-4; perhaps TRBD1 as D (5 bases). CDR1 SGDLS and CDR2 YYNGEE come from the germline V gene. With 4 bases removed from V and 7 bases from J, the gap between germline ends came to 14 bases. The CDR3 loop spans 14 amino acids. DNA of the CDR3: TGTGCCAGCAGCTTGGGGACTATAGCTGAAAAACTGTTTTTT. It yields the protein CASSLGTIAEKLFF.

The rearrangement joins TRBV6-1 to TRBJ1-5; D unclear. Trimming shortened V by 2 bases and J by 2 bases, and 7 bases separated the two germline ends. Germline V gene lookup returns CDR1 MNHNS and CDR2 SASEGT. CDR3 length: 14 amino acids. The CDR3 DNA reads TGTGCCAGCAGTGAAACCCGGGGCAATCAGCCCCAGCATTTT. Amino acids: CASSETRGNQPQHF.

The V gene is TRBV12-5, the J gene TRBJ2-3; possibly TRBD2 for D (6 bases). V dropped 1 base and J dropped 2 bases, with 10 bases sitting between them. CDR1 LGHNT and CDR2 FRNRAP come from the germline V gene. The CDR3 spans 15 residues. This CDR3 reads CASGLDGGNTDTQYF. The CDR3 DNA sequence: TGTGCTAGTGGTTTGGACGGGGGAAACACAGATACGCAGTATTTT. Drawing the rest from reference TRBV12-5 and TRBJ2-3, the complete variable domain is DARVTQTPRHKVTEMGQEVTMRCQPILGHNTVFWYRQTMMQGLELLAYFRNRAPLDDSGMPKDRFSAEMPDATLATLKIQPSEPRDSAVYFCASGLDGGNTDTQYFGPGTRLTVL.

V is TRBV30 and J is TRBJ1-3, with D perhaps TRBD1 (6 bases). Trimming removed 5 bases at V and 0 bases at J, with 11 bases between. Germline values: CDR1 GTSNPN, CDR2 SVGIG (reference sequence). The CDR3 spans 14 residues. DNA for the CDR3: TGTGCCTGGGATAGGGGGGGCTCTGGAAACACCATATATTTT. Translated: CAWDRGGSGNTIYF.

V and J are TRBV29-1 and TRBJ2-1; possibly TRBD2 for D (5 bases). CDR3 length: 13 residues. Per germline, CDR1 SQVTM and CDR2 ANQGSEA. V was trimmed by 4 bases and J by 9 bases, leaving 16 bases between them. The DNA of the CDR3 is TGCAGCGTTGGTGCGGGCCGGATATTTGAGCAGTTCTTC. It encodes CSVGAGRIFEQFF.

The chain is built from TRBV7-8 and TRBJ2-1, with D perhaps assigned TRBD1 or TRBD2 (5 bases each). V shed 6 bases and J shed 3 bases, with 15 bases lying between them. CDR3 length: 15 residues. The germline V gene encodes CDR1 SGHVS and CDR2 FQNEAQ. The CDR3 region has the DNA TGTGCCAGCAGACCCGGGACGGACAACTACAATGAGCAGTTCTTC. This gives the protein CASRPGTDNYNEQFF.

The rearrangement joins TRBV24-1 to TRBJ1-4, with 9 bases lining up with TRBD1. In germline, CDR1 is KGHDR, CDR2 SFDVKD. Trimming cost V 9 bases and J 7 bases; bases outside gene matches: 8. This CDR3 spans 14 amino acids. The CDR3 protein is CATGGGTGTEKLFF. The CDR3 DNA is TGTGCCACCGGAGGAGGGACAGGGACTGAAAAACTGTTTTTT.

This sequence joins TRBV27 and TRBJ1-2; 8 positions match TRBD1. The trim removed 5 bases at V and 4 bases at J, leaving 6 bases unmatched. Germline V gene sequence: CDR1 MNHEY, CDR2 SMNVEV (reference sequence). The CDR3 contains 14 residues. The CDR3 nucleotides are TGTGCCAGCAGTGGAGGACAGGGACGCTATGGCTACACCTTC. Translation: CASSGGQGRYGYTF.

This clone was found once. V is TRBV7-9 and J is TRBJ1-1, with a tentative D call TRBD1 (5 bases). The CDR3 runs 16 residues. Germline V gene lookup returns CDR1 SEHNR and CDR2 FQNEAQ (reference sequence). Trimming pared 3 bases from V and 4 bases from J, leaving 18 bases between. The CDR3 is CASSFRDLSLGTEAFF. The CDR3 DNA is TGTGCCAGCAGCTTCCGGGACCTAAGCCTCGGCACTGAAGCTTTCTTT.

The J gene is TRBJ1-1, the V gene TRBV7-9; D uncertain. This CDR3 is built from 12 residues. In germline, CDR1 is SEHNR, CDR2 FQNEAQ (reference sequence). Trimming took 5 bases from V and 4 from J, leaving 8 bases between them. The DNA for the CDR3 is TGTGCCAGCAGCCCGATGGTCACTGAAGCTTTCTTT. Translation gives CASSPMVTEAFF.

This chain's CDR3 is CAWGRGPTGNEQFF. The CDR3, as DNA: TGTGCCTGGGGGCGCGGGCCTACGGGGAATGAGCAGTTCTTC. This sequence joins TRBV30 and TRBJ2-1; tentative D call: TRBD2 (5 bases). V lost 5 bases and J lost 7, with 18 bases in between. This CDR3 contains 14 residues. Germline CDR1 reads GTSNPN; CDR2 reads SVGIG (reference sequence).

The V call is TRBV29-1, the J call TRBJ2-5; no clear D gene. The CDR3 consists of 15 residues. V lost 2 bases and J lost 5, with 18 bases in between. CDR1 SQVTM and CDR2 ANQGSEA come from the germline V gene. CDR3 nucleotide sequence: TGCAGCGTTGAACTACCGGGTGTCGGGCTGGAGACCCAGTACTTC. It yields the protein CSVELPGVGLETQYF.

The CDR3 DNA is TGTGCCAGCAGCTTGGAAGGCGGCGGGAGGGCAGCAGGGCCCCAGTACTTC. It specifies CASSLEGGGRAAGPQYF. The chain couples TRBV5-4 to TRBJ2-5, with 9 bases that match TRBD2. This CDR3 comprises 17 residues. The germline V gene encodes CDR1 SGHNT and CDR2 YYREEE (reference sequence). The V gene end was trimmed by 0 bases and the J gene end by 9 bases; junction bases not matched to a gene: 15. Full variable domain (rest looked up from reference TRBV5-4 and TRBJ2-5): ETGVTQSPTHLIKTRGQQVTLRCSSQSGHNTVSWYQQALGQGPQFIFQYYREEENGRGNFPPRFSGLQFPNYSSELNVNALELDDSALYLCASSLEGGGRAAGPQYFGPGTRLLVL.